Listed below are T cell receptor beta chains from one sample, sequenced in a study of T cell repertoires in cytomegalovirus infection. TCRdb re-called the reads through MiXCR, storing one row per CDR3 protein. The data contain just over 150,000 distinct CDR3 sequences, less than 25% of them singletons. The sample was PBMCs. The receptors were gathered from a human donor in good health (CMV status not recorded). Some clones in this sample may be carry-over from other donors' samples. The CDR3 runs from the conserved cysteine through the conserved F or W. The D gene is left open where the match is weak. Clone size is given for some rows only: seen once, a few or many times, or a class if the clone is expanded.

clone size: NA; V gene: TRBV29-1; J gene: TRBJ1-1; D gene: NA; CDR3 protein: CSVVPGTEAFF; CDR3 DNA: TGCAGCGTTGTCCCGGGGACTGAAGCTTTCTTT
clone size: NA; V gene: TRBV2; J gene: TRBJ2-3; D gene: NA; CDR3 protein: CASSVGRKVGTDTQYF; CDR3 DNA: TGTGCCAGCAGTGTGGGCAGGAAGGTTGGCACGGATACGCAGTATTTT
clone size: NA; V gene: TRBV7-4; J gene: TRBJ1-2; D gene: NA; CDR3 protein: CASSSSAGANGYTF; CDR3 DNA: TGTGCCAGCAGCTCTAGCGCAGGGGCGAATGGCTACACCTTC
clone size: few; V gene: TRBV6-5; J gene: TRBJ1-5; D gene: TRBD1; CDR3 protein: CASSFRQGDQPQHF; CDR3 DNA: TGTGCCAGCAGTTTTAGACAGGGGGATCAGCCCCAGCATTTT
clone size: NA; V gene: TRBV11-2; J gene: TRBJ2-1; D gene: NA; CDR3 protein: CASSLPGRRRGGYNEQFF; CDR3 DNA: TGTGCCAGCAGCTTACCCGGACGGCGGCGGGGAGGCTACAATGAGCAGTTCTTC
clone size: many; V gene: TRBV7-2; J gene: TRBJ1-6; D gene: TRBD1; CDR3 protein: CASSPDRGDSPLHF; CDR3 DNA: TGTGCCAGCAGCCCAGACAGGGGGGATTCACCCCTCCACTTT
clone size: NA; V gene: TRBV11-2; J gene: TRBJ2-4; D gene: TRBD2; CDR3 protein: CASSLYRGTSANIQYF; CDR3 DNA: TGTGCCAGCAGCCTCTATCGCGGGACTAGCGCAAACATTCAGTACTTC
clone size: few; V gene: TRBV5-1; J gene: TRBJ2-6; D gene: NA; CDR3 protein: CASSRRFPGANVLTF; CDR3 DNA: TGCGCCAGCAGCCGACGGTTCCCTGGGGCCAACGTCCTGACTTTC
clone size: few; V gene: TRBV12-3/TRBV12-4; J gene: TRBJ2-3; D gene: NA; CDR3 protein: CASSPRQQSTDTQYF; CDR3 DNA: TGTGCCAGCAGTCCCAGGCAGCAGAGCACAGATACGCAGTATTTT
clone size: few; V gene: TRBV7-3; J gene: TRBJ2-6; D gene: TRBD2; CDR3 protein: CASSLPGLTVSSGANVLTF; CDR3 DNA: TGTGCCAGCAGCTTACCGGGACTAACTGTTTCCTCTGGGGCCAACGTCCTGACTTTC
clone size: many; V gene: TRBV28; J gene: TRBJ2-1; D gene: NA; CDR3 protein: CASRSSGNEQFF; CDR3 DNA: TGTGCCAGCAGATCATCAGGCAATGAGCAGTTCTTC
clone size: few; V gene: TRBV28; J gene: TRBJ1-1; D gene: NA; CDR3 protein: CASSPWGAKNLNTEAFF; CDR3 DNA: TGTGCCAGCAGTCCGTGGGGGGCGAAAAACTTGAACACTGAAGCTTTCTTT
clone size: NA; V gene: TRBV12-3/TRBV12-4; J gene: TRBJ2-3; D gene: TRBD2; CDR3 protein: CASSFVSGGARDTQYF; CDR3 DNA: TGTGCCAGCAGTTTTGTTAGCGGGGGGGCCAGGGATACGCAGTATTTT
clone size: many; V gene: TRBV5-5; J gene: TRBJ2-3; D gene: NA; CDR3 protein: CASSTSEDTQYF; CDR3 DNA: NA
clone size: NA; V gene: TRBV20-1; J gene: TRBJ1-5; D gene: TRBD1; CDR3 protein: CSALTGGNQPQHF; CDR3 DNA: TGCAGTGCGCTTACAGGGGGCAATCAGCCCCAGCATTTT
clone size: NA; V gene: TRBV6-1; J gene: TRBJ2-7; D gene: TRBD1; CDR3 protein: CASSARTGGPYEQYF; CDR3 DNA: TGTGCCAGCAGCGCTCGGACAGGGGGACCCTACGAGCAGTACTTC
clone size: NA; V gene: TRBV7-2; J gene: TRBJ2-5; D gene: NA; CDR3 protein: CASSAQGQTQYF; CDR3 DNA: TGTGCCAGCAGCGCACAGGGTCAGACCCAGTACTTC
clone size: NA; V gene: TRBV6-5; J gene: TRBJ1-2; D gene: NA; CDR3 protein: CASSLFRTGHGYTF; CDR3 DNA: TGTGCCAGCAGCCTATTTCGCACAGGGCATGGCTACACCTTC
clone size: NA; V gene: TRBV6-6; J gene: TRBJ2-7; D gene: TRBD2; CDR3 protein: CASSYSSSGTYEQYF; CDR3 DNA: TGTGCCAGCAGTTATAGTAGTAGCGGGACCTACGAGCAGTACTTC
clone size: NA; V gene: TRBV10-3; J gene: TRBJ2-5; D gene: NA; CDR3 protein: CAISESDPLTVETQYF; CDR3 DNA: TGTGCCATCAGTGAGTCGGACCCCCTCACCGTGGAGACCCAGTACTTC
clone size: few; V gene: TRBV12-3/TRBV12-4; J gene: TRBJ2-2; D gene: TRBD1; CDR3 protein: CASSSQGANTGELFF; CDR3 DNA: TGTGCCAGCAGCTCACAGGGGGCAAACACCGGGGAGCTGTTTTTT
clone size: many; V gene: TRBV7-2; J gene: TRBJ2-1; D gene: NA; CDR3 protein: CASSFPLAMGQFF; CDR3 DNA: TGTGCCAGCAGCTTCCCTCTAGCGATGGGGCAGTTCTTC
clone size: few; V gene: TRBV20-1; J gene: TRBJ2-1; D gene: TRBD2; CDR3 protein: CSAPRFAGVPNEQFF; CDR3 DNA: TGCAGTGCTCCCCGATTTGCGGGAGTTCCCAATGAGCAGTTCTTC
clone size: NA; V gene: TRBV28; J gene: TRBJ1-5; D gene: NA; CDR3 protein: CASLSRDSNQPQHF; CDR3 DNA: TGTGCCAGCCTATCCCGGGACAGCAATCAGCCCCAGCATTTT
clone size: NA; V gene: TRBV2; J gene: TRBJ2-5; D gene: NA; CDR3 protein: CASSEQAYQETQYF; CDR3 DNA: TGTGCCAGCAGTGAACAAGCATACCAAGAGACCCAGTACTTC
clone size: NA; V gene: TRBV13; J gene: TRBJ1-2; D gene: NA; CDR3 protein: CASSLSGGPYGYTF; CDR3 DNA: TGTGCCAGCAGCCTAAGTGGGGGACCCTATGGCTACACCTTC
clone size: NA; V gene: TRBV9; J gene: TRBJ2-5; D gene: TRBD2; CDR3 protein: CASSAGLAGGAETQYF; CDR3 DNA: TGTGCCAGCAGCGCCGGACTAGCGGGGGGAGCAGAGACCCAGTACTTC
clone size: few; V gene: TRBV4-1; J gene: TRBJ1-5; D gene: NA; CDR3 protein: CASSQVAFQPQHF; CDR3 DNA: TGCGCCAGCAGCCAAGTGGCGTTTCAGCCCCAGCATTTT
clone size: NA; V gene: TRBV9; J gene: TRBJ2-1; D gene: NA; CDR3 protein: CASSDGRPVGEQFF; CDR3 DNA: TGTGCCAGCAGCGACGGACGGCCGGTTGGTGAGCAGTTCTTC
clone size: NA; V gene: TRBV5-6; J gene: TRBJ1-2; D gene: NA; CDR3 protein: CASSRQLGYTF; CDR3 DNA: TGTGCCAGCAGCCGGCAGCTTGGCTACACCTTC
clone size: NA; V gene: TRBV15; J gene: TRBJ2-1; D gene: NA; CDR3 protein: CATSRDRQAHEQFF; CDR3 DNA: TGTGCCACCAGCAGAGACAGACAGGCACATGAGCAGTTCTTC
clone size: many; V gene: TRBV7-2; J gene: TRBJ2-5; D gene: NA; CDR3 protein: CASSLGRGGEKTQYF; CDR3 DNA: TGTGCCAGCAGCTTAGGCAGGGGAGGGGAGAAGACCCAGTACTTC
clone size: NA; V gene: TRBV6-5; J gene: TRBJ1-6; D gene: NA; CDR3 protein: CASSLPGSSYNSPLHF; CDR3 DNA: TGTGCCAGCAGCCTTCCAGGGAGCTCCTATAATTCACCCCTCCACTTT
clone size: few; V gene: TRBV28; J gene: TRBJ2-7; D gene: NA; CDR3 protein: CASSLVLSYEQYF; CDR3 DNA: TGTGCCAGCAGTTTGGTCCTTTCCTACGAGCAGTACTTC
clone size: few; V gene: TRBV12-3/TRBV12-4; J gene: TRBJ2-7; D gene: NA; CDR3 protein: CASRPGAGSSYEQYF; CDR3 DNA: TGTGCCAGCAGACCTGGGGCAGGGAGCTCCTACGAGCAGTACTTC
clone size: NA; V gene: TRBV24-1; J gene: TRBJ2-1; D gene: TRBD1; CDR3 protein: CATSPGQGASSGRHEQFF; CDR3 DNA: TGTGCCACCAGTCCGGGACAGGGGGCTTCTAGCGGGAGACATGAGCAGTTCTTC
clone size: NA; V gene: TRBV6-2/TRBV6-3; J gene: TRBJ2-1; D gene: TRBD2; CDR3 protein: CASSYSTPSGSFYNEQFF; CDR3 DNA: TGTGCCAGCAGTTACTCGACACCGAGCGGGAGTTTCTACAATGAGCAGTTCTTC
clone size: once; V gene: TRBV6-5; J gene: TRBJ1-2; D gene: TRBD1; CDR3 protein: CASSMTGANYGYTF; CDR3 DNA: TGTGCCAGCAGTATGACAGGGGCTAACTATGGCTACACCTTC
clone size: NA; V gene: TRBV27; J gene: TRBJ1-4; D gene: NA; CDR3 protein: CASSPGTSTNEKLFF; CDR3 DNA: TGTGCCAGCAGTCCAGGGACATCAACTAATGAAAAACTGTTTTTT
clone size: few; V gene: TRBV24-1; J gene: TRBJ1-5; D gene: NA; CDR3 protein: CATSDGGAVNQPQHF; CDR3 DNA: TGTGCCACCAGTGATGGGGGGGCGGTGAATCAGCCCCAGCATTTT
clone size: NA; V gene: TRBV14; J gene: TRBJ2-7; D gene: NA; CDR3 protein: CASSQGVGYEQYF; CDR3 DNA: TGTGCCAGCAGCCAGGGGGTCGGCTACGAGCAGTACTTC